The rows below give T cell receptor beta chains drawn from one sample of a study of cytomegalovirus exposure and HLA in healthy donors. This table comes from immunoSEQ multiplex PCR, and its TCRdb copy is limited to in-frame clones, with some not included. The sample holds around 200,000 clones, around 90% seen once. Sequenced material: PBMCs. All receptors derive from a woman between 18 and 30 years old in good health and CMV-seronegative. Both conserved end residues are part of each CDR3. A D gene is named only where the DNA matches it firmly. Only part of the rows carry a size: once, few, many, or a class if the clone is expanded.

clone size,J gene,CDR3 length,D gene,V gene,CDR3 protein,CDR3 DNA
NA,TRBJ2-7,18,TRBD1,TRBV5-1,CASRYSPGGQGSPYEQYF,TGCGCCAGCAGGTATTCCCCAGGGGGACAGGGTAGCCCCTACGAGCAGTACTTC
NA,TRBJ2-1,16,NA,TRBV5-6,CASSLGPSSEVNEQFF,TGTGCCAGCAGCTTGGGGCCATCCAGCGAGGTCAATGAGCAGTTCTTC
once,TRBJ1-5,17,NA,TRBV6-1,CASSERILTGSDQPQHF,TGTGCCAGCAGTGAACGAATCTTGACAGGTTCAGATCAGCCCCAGCATTTT
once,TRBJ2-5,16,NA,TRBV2,CASTIPGGSGRETQYF,TGTGCCAGCACAATACCGGGGGGCAGCGGTAGAGAGACCCAGTACTTC
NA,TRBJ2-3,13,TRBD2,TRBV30,CAWANGGADTQYF,TGTGCCTGGGCCAACGGGGGGGCAGATACGCAGTATTTT
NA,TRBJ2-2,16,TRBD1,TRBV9,CASSGFGTANTGELFF,TGTGCCAGCAGCGGTTTCGGGACAGCTAACACCGGGGAGCTGTTTTTT
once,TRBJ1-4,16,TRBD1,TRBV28,CASSLSLGGQNEKLFF,TGTGCCAGCAGTTTATCCCTCGGGGGACAGAATGAAAAACTGTTTTTT
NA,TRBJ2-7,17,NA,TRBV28,CASSLRRSGWSSYEQYF,TGTGCCAGCAGTTTGCGGAGGAGCGGGTGGAGCTCCTACGAGCAGTACTTC
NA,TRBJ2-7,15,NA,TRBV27,CASSLSGSGAYEQYF,TGTGCCAGCAGTTTATCGGGTTCAGGGGCCTACGAGCAGTACTTT
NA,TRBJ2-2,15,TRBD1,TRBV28,CASSLLDRVAGELFF,TGTGCCAGCAGTTTATTAGACAGGGTAGCCGGGGAGCTGTTTTTT
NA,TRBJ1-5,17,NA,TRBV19,CASTVMGQGSPNQPQHF,TGTGCCAGTACAGTTATGGGGCAGGGTAGTCCTAATCAGCCCCAGCATTTT